This T cell receptor beta chain was identified in a study of cytomegalovirus exposure and HLA in healthy donors. Study results and limitations: Being productive about 90% or about 30% of the time was typical of most TCR beta V segments in an earlier analysis. Highly shared sequence variants in one cluster were likely a sequencing artifact.

This clone appeared a few times. The target antigen is unknown. PCR employed 60 Vbeta and 13 Jbeta primers. Measured with immunoSEQ multiplex PCR; TCRdb has only the in-frame clones, and not every one. Here the sample spans under 70,000 clones, 77% being singletons. Germline CDR1 SQVTM, CDR2 ANQGSEA. V lost 2 bases to trimming and J lost 4 bases, with 9 bases between them. This CDR3 is built from 13 residues. This sequence joins TRBV29-1 and TRBJ2-1, with D perhaps matching TRBD2 (6 bases). The sequence came from a female donor in good health and CMV-seronegative. Sequenced material: PBMCs. The CDR3 nucleotides are TGCAGCGTTGAACGACTAGAATACAATGAGCAGTTCTTC. Translating it yields CSVERLEYNEQFF.